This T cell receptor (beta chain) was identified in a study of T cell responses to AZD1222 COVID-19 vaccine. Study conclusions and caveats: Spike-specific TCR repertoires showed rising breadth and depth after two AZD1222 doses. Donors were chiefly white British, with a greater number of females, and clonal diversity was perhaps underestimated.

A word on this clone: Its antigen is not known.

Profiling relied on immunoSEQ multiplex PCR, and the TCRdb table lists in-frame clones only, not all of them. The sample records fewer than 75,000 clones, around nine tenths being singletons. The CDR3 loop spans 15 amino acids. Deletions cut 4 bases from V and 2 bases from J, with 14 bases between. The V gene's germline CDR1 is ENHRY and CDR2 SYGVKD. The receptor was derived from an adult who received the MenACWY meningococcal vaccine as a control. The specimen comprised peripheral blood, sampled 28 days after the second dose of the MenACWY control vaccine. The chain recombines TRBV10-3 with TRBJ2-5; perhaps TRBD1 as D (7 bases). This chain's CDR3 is CAISAGRGTQETQYF. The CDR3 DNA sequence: TGTGCCATCAGTGCTGGCAGGGGGACTCAAGAGACCCAGTACTTC.